The clone carrying this T cell receptor beta chain appeared a few times. The antigen is unknown. TCRdb analysed the reads with MiXCR anew, one entry per CDR3 protein. The sample carries about 740,000 distinct CDR3 sequences, roughly 35% recorded once. In germline, CDR1 is SEHNR, CDR2 FQNEAQ (reference sequence). V shed 4 bases, J shed 5 bases, and the junction held 22 bases outside the gene matches. CDR3 length equals 20 residues. This entry is derived from a study of T cell repertoires in cytomegalovirus infection. Study in general: Public TCR beta signature analysis indicated the presence of both CMV infection and matching HLA type. General study points: Pooled public TCR beta family frequency picked out CMV carriers with the relevant HLA. HLA-C-restricted CMV-specific TCR beta clonotypes prevailed in the ex vivo response.

The origin of this receptor is a human donor in good health (CMV status not recorded). Some clones in this sample may be carry-over from other donors' samples. Sequences were obtained from PBMCs. The chain couples TRBV7-9 to TRBJ2-7; the match to TRBD2 covers 11 bases. CDR3 sequence: CASSSFTGTSGPLGSDEQYF. The CDR3 DNA reads TGTGCCAGCAGCTCATTCACCGGGACTAGCGGCCCATTGGGATCGGACGAGCAGTACTTC.